This entry lists 20 T cell receptor beta chains sequenced from one sample in a study of cytotoxic CD8 clonotypes in ibrutinib-treated CLL. Using immunoSEQ multiplex PCR, the repertoire was profiled, and TCRdb retains in-frame clones only, with some absent. The table shows approximately 100,000 clones, with around four fifths occurring only once. Source: PBMCs, taken after 12 months of ibrutinib treatment. The receptors derive from a human donor with chronic lymphocytic leukemia.

This chain uses TRBV25-1 with TRBJ1-5; D is undetermined. Germline lookup yields CDR1 MGHDK and CDR2 SYGVNS. The germline V and J ends were trimmed by 4 bases and 0 bases, with 19 bases remaining between them. The CDR3 runs 18 residues. CDR3 sequence reads: CASSAREGFAFSNQPQHF. As DNA, the CDR3 is TGTGCCAGCAGTGCCCGGGAGGGATTCGCTTTTAGCAATCAGCCCCAGCATTTT.

This sequence joins TRBV7-9 and TRBJ1-4; 7 bases match TRBD1. The V segment lost 5 bases and the J segment 6 bases; nucleotides outside the gene matches: 3. Germline-derived CDR1 and CDR2 are SEHNR and FQNEAQ (reference sequence). The CDR3 has 13 amino acids. In DNA form, the CDR3 reads TGTGCCAGCAGCCCAGGGACAGATGAAAAACTGTTTTTT. This sequence encodes CASSPGTDEKLFF.

The chain has TRBV6-5 and TRBJ1-1; 8 nucleotides line up with TRBD1. The CDR3 length is 15 residues. Looked up from germline, CDR1 is MNHEY and CDR2 is SVGAGI. V was pared by 6 bases and J by 6 bases, with 12 bases of the junction left unmatched. CDR3 sequence (DNA): TGTGCCAGCAGAGAAACTCAGGGGGCCTACGCTGAAGCTTTCTTT. It is translated as CASRETQGAYAEAFF.

The chain combines TRBV27 with TRBJ1-2; 9 positions agree with TRBD1. This CDR3 is 16 amino acids long. Looked up from germline, CDR1 is MNHEY and CDR2 is SMNVEV (reference sequence). V was clipped by 3 bases and J by 8 bases; unmatched bases: 13. This CDR3 is CASSLSPRDRVGGYTF. CDR3 sequence (DNA): TGTGCCAGCAGTTTGTCCCCGCGGGACAGGGTGGGAGGCTACACCTTC.

The rearrangement uses TRBV11-3 and TRBJ1-6; D gene ambiguous. The CDR3 is made up of 19 amino acids. The ends were cut back, 2 bases at V and 2 bases at J, with 19 bases in the middle. Germline V gene data show CDR1 as SGHNT and CDR2 as YENEEA. The CDR3 region is CASSLRSGRSYAYNSPLHF. DNA of the CDR3: TGTGCCAGCAGCTTACGTTCCGGGAGGAGCTATGCCTATAATTCACCCCTCCACTTT.

This chain joins TRBV28 and TRBJ2-2, with 8 bases lining up with TRBD1. V lost 5 bases to trimming and J lost 2 bases; unmatched junction nucleotides: 4. The germline CDR1 and CDR2 sequences are MDHEN and SYDVKM. The CDR3 runs to 15 residues. CDR3 in DNA: TGTGCCAGCAGTCTAGGACAGGGCAACACCGGGGAGCTGTTTTTT. This sequence encodes CASSLGQGNTGELFF.

The chain employs TRBV7-3 and TRBJ2-3; D is perhaps TRBD2 (7 bases). The CDR3 runs to 18 residues. V lost 4 bases and J lost 5, with 25 bases in between. Germline CDR1 SGHTA, CDR2 FQGTGA. CDR3 nucleotide sequence: TGTGCCAGCAGCTGGTTAGGCGGGGGCGCAGGGAAAAAAGATACGCAGTATTTT. Protein sequence: CASSWLGGGAGKKDTQYF.

The rearrangement links TRBV6-1 to TRBJ2-7; D might be TRBD2 (6 bases). This CDR3 is 14 amino acids long. The germline gives CDR1 MNHNS, CDR2 SASEGT. The V gene lost 2 bases and the J gene lost 5 bases, with 13 bases spanning the gap. The CDR3 region has the DNA TGTGCCAGCAGTGAACGGGGGAGGAAGGACGAGCAGTACTTC. The encoded protein is CASSERGRKDEQYF.

The rearrangement uses TRBV5-1 and TRBJ2-2; no definite D call. CDR3 length equals 16 residues. V was pared by 4 bases and J by 0 bases, with 13 bases between. CDR1 SGHRS and CDR2 YFSETQ come from the germline V gene. The CDR3 region has the DNA TGCGCCAGCAGCGCGGTCTCTACCTCGAACACCGGGGAGCTGTTTTTT. It translates to CASSAVSTSNTGELFF. The full variable domain, with the rest looked up from reference TRBV5-1 and TRBJ2-2, is KAGVTQTPRYLIKTRGQQVTLSCSPISGHRSVSWYQQTPGQGLQFLFEYFSETQRNKGNFPGRFSGRQFSNSRSEMNVSTLELGDSALYLCASSAVSTSNTGELFFGEGSRLTVL.

The V call is TRBV7-9, the J call TRBJ1-6; 9 nucleotides line up with TRBD1. This CDR3 comprises 14 residues. Germline CDR1 is SEHNR and CDR2 is FQNEAQ (reference sequence). With V trimmed by 8 bases and J by 9 bases, 8 bases remained unmatched. This CDR3 reads CASSSQGAVSPLHF. In DNA, the CDR3 is TGTGCCAGCTCCTCACAGGGGGCGGTTTCACCCCTCCACTTT.

V and J are TRBV7-2 and TRBJ2-7; tentative D call: TRBD2 (6 bases). V was shortened by 6 bases and J by 4 bases, with 13 bases between the two germline ends. This CDR3 has 13 amino acids. Per germline, CDR1 SGHTA and CDR2 FQGNSA. DNA for the CDR3: TGTGCCAGCAGTTACGGGAGTTCGTACGAGCAGTACTTC. This translates into CASSYGSSYEQYF.

The V and J genes are TRBV5-1 and TRBJ2-4; TRBD2 matches 7 bases. The CDR3 loop spans 14 amino acids. The germline gives CDR1 SGHRS, CDR2 YFSETQ. Trimming at V came to 4 bases and at J to 5 bases, leaving 6 bases not matched to a gene. The CDR3 loop is CASSPYGGENIQYF. CDR3 in DNA: TGCGCCAGCAGCCCATATGGGGGGGAAAACATTCAGTACTTC. The variable domain in full, with the rest retrieved from reference TRBV5-1 and TRBJ2-4, is KAGVTQTPRYLIKTRGQQVTLSCSPISGHRSVSWYQQTPGQGLQFLFEYFSETQRNKGNFPGRFSGRQFSNSRSEMNVSTLELGDSALYLCASSPYGGENIQYFGAGTRLSVL.

The V and J genes are TRBV12-5 and TRBJ2-2; D remains unclear. V lost 3 bases, J lost 6 bases, and 14 bases lay in between. The CDR3 covers 15 residues. The germline CDR1 and CDR2 sequences are LGHNT and FRNRAP. Here the CDR3 DNA reads TGTGCTAGTGGTTTCCCGCCCCCAGGTCCCGGGGAGCTGTTTTTT. As protein: CASGFPPPGPGELFF.

This clone was seen once. The V and J genes are TRBV7-2 and TRBJ2-7; D may be TRBD1 or TRBD2 (5 bases each). The CDR3 loop spans 14 amino acids. V was pared by 6 bases and J by 5 bases, with 17 bases between. CDR1 and CDR2 from the germline V gene are SGHTA and FQGNSA. The CDR3 is CASSFKRGPHEQYF. The CDR3 DNA reads TGTGCCAGCAGTTTTAAGAGGGGTCCCCACGAGCAGTACTTC.

The chain combines TRBV29-1 with TRBJ2-5, with 7 bases aligning to TRBD2. The germline V gene encodes CDR1 SQVTM and CDR2 ANQGSEA. This CDR3 region has 13 residues. Trimming took 7 bases from V and 5 from J; bases not matched to a gene: 10. CDR3 sequence reads: CSAQTSLGETQYF. DNA of the CDR3: TGCAGCGCCCAGACTAGCTTAGGGGAGACCCAGTACTTC.

The rearrangement joins TRBV4-3 to TRBJ2-2, with a weak D call TRBD1 (6 bases). The CDR3 is made up of 16 amino acids. The ends were cut back, 1 base at V and 3 bases at J, with 12 bases in the middle. The germline V gene has CDR1 LGHNA and CDR2 YSLEER. The CDR3 is CASSQVGAGYTGELFF. The CDR3 DNA follows: TGCGCCAGCAGCCAAGTGGGGGCGGGTTACACCGGGGAGCTGTTTTTT.

This chain links TRBV19 with TRBJ1-6; perhaps TRBD1 as D (6 bases). Germline lookup yields CDR1 LNHDA and CDR2 SQIVND (reference sequence). This CDR3 spans 14 amino acids. Trimming cost V 7 bases and J 6 bases, with 13 bases left between them. The CDR3 region has the DNA TGTGCCAGTATTTTTGACAGGCCTAATTCACCCCTCCACTTT. Translated: CASIFDRPNSPLHF.

The CDR3 nucleotides are TGCGCCAGCAGCCAAGAGAGGTCCGGGGTGGATTCACCCCTCCACTTT. This encodes CASSQERSGVDSPLHF. The V call is TRBV4-1, the J call TRBJ1-6; D is uncertain. Trimming stripped 0 bases from V and 8 bases from J, with 14 bases between. The germline V gene encodes CDR1 MGHRA and CDR2 YSYEKL. The CDR3 is made up of 16 amino acids.

The V and J genes are TRBV7-2 and TRBJ1-3, with no clear D. Trimming took 1 base from V and 4 from J, leaving 8 bases between them. The germline V gene encodes CDR1 SGHTA and CDR2 FQGNSA. The CDR3 loop spans 14 amino acids. The CDR3 spells CASSLGVSGNTIYF. CDR3 DNA: TGTGCCAGCAGCTTAGGAGTCTCCGGAAACACCATATATTTT. The whole variable domain, remainder taken from reference TRBV7-2 and TRBJ1-3, is GAGVSQSPSNKVTEKGKDVELRCDPISGHTALYWYRQSLGQGLEFLIYFQGNSAPDKSGLPSDRFSAERTGGSVSTLTIQRTQQEDSAVYLCASSLGVSGNTIYFGEGSWLTVV.

The chain joins TRBV7-3 to TRBJ2-3; D perhaps matches TRBD1 (6 bases). Germline CDR1 is SGHTA and CDR2 is FQGTGA. The CDR3 consists of 14 residues. V dropped 2 bases and J dropped 2 bases, with 8 bases sitting between them. CDR3 sequence (DNA): TGTGCCAGCAGCTTAGACAGGACCACAGATACGCAGTATTTT. Its translation: CASSLDRTTDTQYF.